Presented here are 25 T cell receptor beta chains from one specimen sequenced in a study of blood T cell repertoires in COVID-19. Clones were sequenced by immunoSEQ multiplex PCR, and TCRdb holds only the in-frame ones, with some missing. The table includes some 200,000 clones, approximately 86% detected once. The sample was peripheral blood. These receptor sequences come from a woman aged 25 to 45 with COVID-19, enrolled during active disease.

The chain joins TRBV6-1 to TRBJ1-5; 7 bases align to TRBD1. Trimming at V came to 3 bases and at J to 1 base, leaving 3 bases not matched to a gene. This CDR3 contains 15 residues. Looked up from germline, CDR1 is MNHNS and CDR2 is SASEGT. The CDR3 region has the DNA TGTGCCAGCAGTGATTGGACAGGCAGCAATCAGCCCCAGCATTTT. Its protein product is CASSDWTGSNQPQHF.

The genes are TRBV5-1 and TRBJ2-7; 10 bases fit TRBD1. V lost 3 bases and J lost 2; bases outside the gene matches: 2. The CDR3 covers 14 residues. In germline, CDR1 is SGHRS, CDR2 YFSETQ. As DNA, the CDR3 is TGCGCCAGCAGCTATGGGACAGGGGCCTACGAGCAGTACTTC. Translation gives CASSYGTGAYEQYF.

The V and J genes are TRBV15 and TRBJ1-2; D remains unclear. Germline V gives CDR1 LNHNV, CDR2 YYDKDF (reference sequence). Trimming removed 0 bases from V and 4 bases from J, with 12 bases in between. This CDR3 is built from 15 residues. The CDR3 spells CATSRDREDGYGYTF. CDR3 DNA sequence: TGTGCCACCAGCAGAGATCGTGAGGATGGCTATGGCTACACCTTC.

This clone was seen a single time. The chain combines TRBV18 with TRBJ2-7, with D hard to call. Per the germline V gene, CDR1 is KGHSH and CDR2 is LQKENI. The CDR3 runs 14 residues. V lost 4 bases and J lost 0, with 10 bases in between. CDR3 sequence (DNA): TGTGCCAGCTCACTCGGAGCGACCTCCTACGAGCAGTACTTC. It translates to CASSLGATSYEQYF.

CDR3 amino acids: CASSRTDRPFEAFF. The CDR3 DNA follows: TGTGCCAGCAGCCGAACAGACAGACCATTCGAAGCTTTCTTT. V gene TRBV5-5 combines with J gene TRBJ1-1; D perhaps matches TRBD1 (5 bases). Germline V gene sequence: CDR1 SGHKS, CDR2 YYEKEE (reference sequence). With 4 bases removed from V and 8 bases from J, the gap between germline ends came to 18 bases. The CDR3 runs 14 residues. The variable domain in full, with the rest retrieved from reference TRBV5-5 and TRBJ1-1, is DAGVTQSPTHLIKTRGQQVTLRCSPISGHKSVSWYQQVLGQGPQFIFQYYEKEERGRGNFPDRFSARQFPNYSSELNVNALLLGDSALYLCASSRTDRPFEAFFGQGTRLTVV.

This chain links TRBV5-4 with TRBJ1-2, with TRBD1 matching 9 bases. Germline assignment: CDR1 SGHNT and CDR2 YYREEE (reference sequence). Trimming cost V 4 bases and J 10 bases; bases outside gene matches: 8. The CDR3 runs 13 residues. The CDR3 region is CASSPQGTGSYTF. The CDR3 DNA is TGTGCCAGCAGCCCGCAGGGGACAGGGTCCTACACCTTC.

V is TRBV5-1 and J is TRBJ2-3, with D uncertain. The CDR3 is 13 residues long. Trimming stripped 5 bases from V and 4 bases from J, with 11 bases between. Germline V gene sequence: CDR1 SGHRS, CDR2 YFSETQ. The CDR3 is CASSLERADTQYF. CDR3 DNA sequence: TGCGCCAGCAGTTTAGAACGGGCAGATACGCAGTATTTT.

The chain carries TRBV9 and TRBJ2-1, with 8 nucleotides matching TRBD2. This CDR3 comprises 16 residues. Germline loops: CDR1 SGDLS, CDR2 YYNGEE. The V gene end was trimmed by 0 bases and the J gene end by 4 bases; junction bases not matched to a gene: 6. CDR3 in DNA: TGTGCCAGCAGCGTAGGCGCGGGAGGATTATACAATGAGCAGTTCTTC. Protein sequence: CASSVGAGGLYNEQFF.

This clone was seen a handful of times. The chain joins TRBV7-3 to TRBJ1-1; D gene ambiguous. The germline V and J ends were trimmed by 1 base and 2 bases, with 14 bases remaining between them. CDR3 length: 16 amino acids. Germline values: CDR1 SGHTA, CDR2 FQGTGA. In DNA form, the CDR3 reads TGTGCCAGCAGCTTAATTCCAACGGGGATAAACACTGAAGCTTTCTTT. It is translated as CASSLIPTGINTEAFF.

In this sample, this clone turned up a few times. The chain couples TRBV6-2 or TRBV6-3 to TRBJ2-1; the match to TRBD2 covers 10 bases. Germline V lookup: CDR1 MNHEY, CDR2 SVGEGT. CDR3 length equals 17 residues. V gave up 0 bases and J gave up 4 bases; unmatched junction bases: 6. The CDR3 is CASSYSPSGGLYNEQFF. In nucleotides, the CDR3 is TGTGCCAGCAGTTACTCGCCTAGCGGGGGTCTGTACAATGAGCAGTTCTTC.

This chain connects TRBV19 to TRBJ2-3; TRBD1 matches 9 bases. Looked up from germline, CDR1 is LNHDA and CDR2 is SQIVND (reference sequence). The CDR3 contains 15 residues. Trimming at V came to 4 bases and at J to 6 bases, leaving 8 bases not matched to a gene. In DNA form, the CDR3 reads TGTGCCAGTAGTACCTTGGGACAGGGACGCGATACGCAGTATTTT. Its protein is CASSTLGQGRDTQYF.

The gene calls are TRBV20-1 and TRBJ2-7, with D possibly TRBD1 on 5 matching bases. This CDR3 is 11 amino acids long. V shed 8 bases and J shed 0 bases, with 8 bases lying between them. The germline V gene encodes CDR1 DFQATT and CDR2 SNEGSKA (reference sequence). The CDR3 DNA reads as TGCAGTTCGACAGACTCCTACGAGCAGTACTTC. Translating gives CSSTDSYEQYF.

This clone was seen many times. V is TRBV30 and J is TRBJ1-6; D remains ambiguous. This CDR3 contains 14 residues. V was clipped by 6 bases and J by 0 bases, with 9 bases between them. Per germline, CDR1 GTSNPN and CDR2 SVGIG (reference sequence). The CDR3 region is CACGRSSYNSPLHF. The CDR3 coding sequence is TGTGCCTGCGGACGGAGCTCCTATAATTCACCCCTCCACTTT.

This chain uses TRBV11-1 with TRBJ2-5; 8 bases align to TRBD2. CDR1 and CDR2 from the germline V gene are SGHAT and FQDESV (reference sequence). Trimming at V came to 6 bases and at J to 5 bases, leaving 11 bases not matched to a gene. The CDR3 is 15 residues long. Written as DNA, the CDR3 is TGTGCCAGCAGTGGTTTAGCGGGGATAAGCGAGACCCAGTACTTC. Its translation is CASSGLAGISETQYF.

This chain joins TRBV11-3 and TRBJ1-5; no firm D call. This CDR3 region has 13 residues. Germline V lookup: CDR1 SGHNT, CDR2 YENEEA. Trimming left V 5 bases short and J 7 bases short, with 12 bases between. CDR3 residues: CASSAPVSQPQHF. The CDR3, as DNA: TGTGCCAGCAGCGCCCCAGTCTCACAGCCCCAGCATTTT.

This chain links TRBV27 with TRBJ2-5; 10 bases agree with TRBD2. The CDR3 is 19 residues long. Looked up from germline, CDR1 is MNHEY and CDR2 is SMNVEV (reference sequence). V lost 1 base, J lost 2 bases, and 13 bases stayed unmatched. DNA for the CDR3: TGTGCCAGCAGTTTATTCCCTCCTACTAGCGGGATCCAACAAGAGACCCAGTACTTC. The encoded protein is CASSLFPPTSGIQQETQYF.

This chain connects TRBV5-4 to TRBJ1-2, with D maybe TRBD1 (6 bases). Trimming took 4 bases from V and 5 from J, leaving 18 bases between them. The germline V gene has CDR1 SGHNT and CDR2 YYREEE (reference sequence). The CDR3 totals 15 residues. The CDR3 loop is CASSLDLRTVYGYTF. The DNA of the CDR3 is TGTGCCAGCAGCCTGGACTTGAGGACAGTATATGGCTACACCTTC.

The gene calls are TRBV5-6 and TRBJ1-2; D unclear. V dropped 0 bases and J dropped 3 bases, with 6 bases sitting between them. Germline V lookup: CDR1 SGHDT, CDR2 YYEEEE. The CDR3 has 13 residues. This CDR3 reads CASSLAFHYGYTF. CDR3 DNA: TGTGCCAGCAGCTTGGCCTTCCACTATGGCTACACCTTC.

This sequence joins TRBV7-9 and TRBJ1-4, with D maybe TRBD1 (5 bases). Germline CDR1 and CDR2: SEHNR and FQNEAQ (reference sequence). V shed 2 bases and J shed 6 bases, with 10 bases lying between them. The length of the CDR3 is 14 residues. The chain's CDR3 is CASSLSGHDEKLFF. Here the CDR3 DNA reads TGTGCCAGCAGCTTATCAGGGCACGATGAAAAACTGTTTTTT.

V and J are TRBV3-1 (or the pseudogene TRBV3-2) and TRBJ2-3; 7 nucleotides match TRBD2. Germline CDR1 and CDR2: LGHDT and YNNKEL (reference sequence). This CDR3 is built from 15 residues. V lost 1 base and J lost 2; bases outside the gene matches: 3. The CDR3 here is CASSQGGGNTDTQYF. In DNA, the CDR3 is TGTGCCAGCAGCCAAGGGGGAGGGAACACAGATACGCAGTATTTT.

V gene TRBV7-9 combines with J gene TRBJ1-2; 7 nucleotides agree with TRBD1. V was pared by 1 base and J by 1 base, with 3 bases of the junction left unmatched. The CDR3 totals 15 residues. Germline values: CDR1 SEHNR, CDR2 FQNEAQ (reference sequence). The CDR3 loop reads CASSLGQGFNYGYTF. CDR3 in DNA: TGTGCCAGCAGCTTAGGACAGGGTTTTAACTATGGCTACACCTTC.

The rearrangement joins TRBV10-3 to TRBJ2-5; 9 bases align to TRBD1. Germline lookup yields CDR1 ENHRY and CDR2 SYGVKD. Trimming took 10 bases from V and 7 from J; bases not matched to a gene: 13. The CDR3 runs to 14 residues. The DNA of the CDR3 is TGTGCCACTTTGGGACAGGGAATCTTTGGGACCCAGTACTTC. It is translated as CATLGQGIFGTQYF.

The chain joins TRBV30 to TRBJ2-7; 10 nucleotides align to TRBD2. Germline V CDR1 and CDR2: GTSNPN, SVGIG (reference sequence). The CDR3 extends over 14 amino acids. V shed 4 bases and J 3 bases; nucleotides not matched to a gene: 6. Here the CDR3 DNA reads TGTGCCTGGACCTCTAGCGGGAGCCACTACGAGCAGTACTTC. It specifies CAWTSSGSHYEQYF.

This rearrangement joins TRBV3-1 (or the pseudogene TRBV3-2) to TRBJ2-1; 7 nucleotides match TRBD2. Germline V lookup: CDR1 LGHDT, CDR2 YNNKEL (reference sequence). The CDR3 sequence is 17 residues long. The V gene end was trimmed by 1 base and the J gene end by 3 bases; junction bases not matched to a gene: 9. CDR3 protein: CASSQATGGRFYNEQFF. CDR3 DNA sequence: TGTGCCAGCAGCCAAGCTACGGGGGGACGATTCTACAATGAGCAGTTCTTC.

J is TRBJ1-6 and V is TRBV12-1; TRBD1 is the table's D call and was not checked against the DNA. TRBV12-1 is marked as a pseudogene. The CDR3 spans 15 residues. CDR3 sequence: CASSARQGMDSPLHF. In nucleotides, the CDR3 is TGTGCCAGCAGCGCGCGACAGGGGATGGATTCACCCCTCCACTTT.